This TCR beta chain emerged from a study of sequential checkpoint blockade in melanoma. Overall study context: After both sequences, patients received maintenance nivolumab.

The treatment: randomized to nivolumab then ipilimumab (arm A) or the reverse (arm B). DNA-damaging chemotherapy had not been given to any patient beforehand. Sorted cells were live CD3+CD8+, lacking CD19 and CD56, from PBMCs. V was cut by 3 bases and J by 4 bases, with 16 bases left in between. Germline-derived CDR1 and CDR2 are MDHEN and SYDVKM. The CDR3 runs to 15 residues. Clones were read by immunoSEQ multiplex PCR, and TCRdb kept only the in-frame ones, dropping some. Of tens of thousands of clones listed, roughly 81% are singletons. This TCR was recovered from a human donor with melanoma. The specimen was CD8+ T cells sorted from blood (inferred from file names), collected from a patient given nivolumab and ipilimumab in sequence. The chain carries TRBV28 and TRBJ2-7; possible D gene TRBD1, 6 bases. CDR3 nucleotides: TGTGCCAGCAGTTTTAGGGGTTACAGGGTTTACGAGCAGTACTTC. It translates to CASSFRGYRVYEQYF. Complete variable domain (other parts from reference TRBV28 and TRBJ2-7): DVKVTQSSRYLVKRTGEKVFLECVQDMDHENMFWYRQDPGLGLRLIYFSYDVKMKEKGDIPEGYSVSREKKERFSLILESASTNQTSMYLCASSFRGYRVYEQYFGPGTRLTVT.